The rows below give T cell receptor beta chains drawn from one sample of a study of blood T cells in healthy people across ages. Each CDR3 protein is one row after TCRdb ran MiXCR on the 5' RACE reads. The sample consists of about 970,000 distinct CDR3 sequences, roughly 51% of them appearing once. Material: blood. The receptors shown here come from a woman aged 55-75 years in good health. CDR3s include the opening cysteine and the closing phenylalanine or tryptophan. D genes are given only for firm matches. Clone size is given for some rows only: seen once, a few or many times, or a class if the clone is expanded.

clone_size	v_call	j_call	d_call	cdr3_nt	cdr3_aa
NA	TRBV30	TRBJ2-5	NA	TGTGCCTGGAGTGAGTTAGGTTCCGAGACCCAGTACTTC	CAWSELGSETQYF
NA	TRBV4-1	TRBJ1-1	NA	TGCGCCAGCAGCCAAGAGGGGCTTAAAGCTTTCTTT	CASSQEGLKAFF
NA	TRBV4-1	TRBJ2-5	NA	TGCGCCAGCAGCCGTGGGGCAGGGCACCAAGAGACCCAGTACTTC	CASSRGAGHQETQYF
NA	TRBV20-1	TRBJ2-7	NA	TGCAGTGCTAACCGGGACACGAACTACGAGCAGTACTTC	CSANRDTNYEQYF
few	TRBV24-1	TRBJ2-1	TRBD1	TGTGCCACCAGTGAGTCCGGGACAGGGTACCACAATGAGCAGTTCTTC	CATSESGTGYHNEQFF
NA	TRBV7-2	TRBJ2-7	TRBD2	TGTGCCAGCAGCCCTGCTAGCGGAAATTCCTACGAGCAGTACTTC	CASSPASGNSYEQYF
few	TRBV4-3	TRBJ2-3	TRBD2	TGCGCCAGCAGCCAGTCGACCGGGACTACGCTCCCAGATACGCAGTATTTT	CASSQSTGTTLPDTQYF
NA	TRBV6-5	TRBJ2-7	NA	TGTGCCAGCAGTTACTCGAGGGTATTTGGGTACGAGCAGTACTTC	CASSYSRVFGYEQYF
NA	TRBV21-1	TRBJ2-7	NA	TGTGCCAGCAGCGCCGACGCCAACTACTGTCACGAGCAGTACTTC	CASSADANYCHEQYF
few	TRBV3-1	TRBJ2-3	NA	TGTGCCAGCAGCCAAGATTTAAGCGCAACAGATACGCAGTATTTT	CASSQDLSATDTQYF
NA	TRBV4-1	TRBJ2-7	TRBD1	TGCGCCAGCAGCCGAGGGACAGGGGAGGTTCACGAGCAGTACTTC	CASSRGTGEVHEQYF
NA	TRBV29-1	TRBJ1-1	NA	TGCAGCGTTGTGAGACAGAGGAACACTGAAGCTTTCTTT	CSVVRQRNTEAFF
many	TRBV10-3	TRBJ2-5	NA	TGTGCCATCAGTGAGTCTGGGGGACAAGAGACCCAGTACTTC	CAISESGGQETQYF
few	TRBV10-2	TRBJ2-2	TRBD2	TGCGCCAGCACTGGGGGGGGGAACACCGGGGAGCTGTTTTTT	CASTGGGNTGELFF
NA	TRBV4-1	TRBJ2-7	NA	TGCGCCAGCAGCCAAGGTCGGGACGGAGCCTACGAGCAGTACTTC	CASSQGRDGAYEQYF
few	TRBV7-9	TRBJ2-1	NA	TGTGCCAGCAGCCCGCAGTTCGGCTACAATGAGCAGTTCTTC	CASSPQFGYNEQFF
NA	TRBV28	TRBJ2-6	NA	TGTGCCAGCAGTAGACCGGCTGGGGCCAACGTCCTGACTTTC	CASSRPAGANVLTF
NA	TRBV7-2	TRBJ2-1	TRBD2	TGTGCCAGCAGCTTGGGTTTGCTAGCGGGAGCTGGGCCCTACAATGAGCAGTTCTTC	CASSLGLLAGAGPYNEQFF
few	TRBV29-1	TRBJ2-1	TRBD2	TGCAGCGTAGGAGGACTAGCGGACTCCTACAATGAGCAGTTCTTC	CSVGGLADSYNEQFF
few	TRBV4-2	TRBJ2-5	NA	TGTGCCAGCAGCCAAGACCCGGACCCTCGTGAGACCCAGTACTTC	CASSQDPDPRETQYF
NA	TRBV6-1	TRBJ2-5	NA	TGTGCCAGCAGAGGTGGACAAAAGGTGCTAGCGATGGGTATCGGCGAGACCCAGTACTTC	CASRGGQKVLAMGIGETQYF
NA	TRBV28	TRBJ2-7	TRBD1	TGTGCCAGCGGCCTTGGGACAGGCTACGAGCAGTACTTC	CASGLGTGYEQYF
many	TRBV20-1	TRBJ2-5	NA	TGCAGTGCTAGTGATTTCGCAGGGTGGAACCAAGAGACCCAGTACTTC	CSASDFAGWNQETQYF
few	TRBV29-1	TRBJ1-1	NA	TGCAGCATCAACGTCGGGACTGAAGCTTTCTTT	CSINVGTEAFF
NA	TRBV20-1	TRBJ1-1	NA	TGCAGTGCCCCTCTGGGGTGGAACACTGAAGCTTTCTTT	CSAPLGWNTEAFF
NA	TRBV4-3	TRBJ2-4	TRBD1	TGCGCCAGCAGCCAAGGACAGGGGGCGCCGAACATTCAGTACTTC	CASSQGQGAPNIQYF
many	TRBV4-3	TRBJ2-5	NA	TGCGCCAGCAGCCAAGGACTAACCGAAGAGACCCAGTACTTC	CASSQGLTEETQYF
NA	TRBV2	TRBJ2-1	NA	TGTGCCAGCAGTGGTTCACTAGATGGAGGGGGGCAGTTCTTC	CASSGSLDGGGQFF
few	TRBV6-6	TRBJ2-3	NA	TGTGCCAGCTCAGCTACCTCGGATACGCAGTATTTT	CASSATSDTQYF
NA	TRBV5-6	TRBJ2-2	NA	TGTGCCAGCAGCTTAGGTAGCGGAAGTATTCTCACCGGGGAGCTGTTTTTT	CASSLGSGSILTGELFF
NA	TRBV2	TRBJ2-5	NA	TGTGCCAGCAATCCCTGGGCAGGAGAGACCCAGTACTTC	CASNPWAGETQYF
NA	TRBV7-2	TRBJ2-4	NA	TGTGCCAGCAGCCAAGCCAAAAACATTCAGTACTTC	CASSQAKNIQYF
NA	TRBV12-3/TRBV12-4	TRBJ1-6	NA	TGTGCCAGCAGCGATGGACATCGTTGGCCCCTCCACTTT	CASSDGHRWPLHF
NA	TRBV12-3/TRBV12-4	TRBJ2-1	NA	TGTGCCAGCAGTCCCCGACGACCCCCCTACAATGAGCAGTTCTTC	CASSPRRPPYNEQFF
NA	TRBV7-2	TRBJ2-7	NA	TGTGCCTGCAGCTTATTTCGTGGGGGGGCTTACGAGCAGTACTTC	CACSLFRGGAYEQYF
once	TRBV7-9	TRBJ2-1	NA	TGTGCCAGCAGCTTATGGCCAGGGGAGCAGTTCTTC	CASSLWPGEQFF
NA	TRBV6-1	TRBJ2-7	NA	TGTGCCAGCCTCCTTACCGGGCGGCGGGAGCAGTACTTC	CASLLTGRREQYF
NA	TRBV20-1	TRBJ2-7	NA	TGCAGTGGGGTCATATGGGATTACGAGCAGTACTTC	CSGVIWDYEQYF
NA	TRBV14	TRBJ2-5	TRBD2	TGTGCCAGCAGCCAAACTAGCGGGAGGTTCAGAGAGACCCAGTACTTC	CASSQTSGRFRETQYF
NA	TRBV25-1	TRBJ2-3	TRBD1	TGTGCCAGCAGTGGGGGACAGGGAGAAATTACTAGCACAGATACGCAGTATTTT	CASSGGQGEITSTDTQYF
NA	TRBV21-1	TRBJ2-3	NA	TGTGCCAGCAGCAATCGCCGCGGGGGTAGCACAGATACGCAGTATTTT	CASSNRRGGSTDTQYF
NA	TRBV20-1	TRBJ2-7	NA	TGCAGTGCCCCAAGGGGCGGCGATCGATCACCGATCTACGAGCAGTACTTC	CSAPRGGDRSPIYEQYF
NA	TRBV9	TRBJ1-4	NA	TGTGCCAGCAGCGTAATGGGGGCGAATCATGAAAAACTGTTTTTT	CASSVMGANHEKLFF
NA	TRBV12-3/TRBV12-4	TRBJ2-3	TRBD2	TGTGCCAGCAGCCCAGTAGTTAGCGGGAGGCCTAGCACAGATACGCAGTATTTT	CASSPVVSGRPSTDTQYF
many	TRBV7-2	TRBJ1-4	TRBD1	TGTGCCAGCAGCTTTCTAGGGGGCCACGAAAAACTGTTTTTT	CASSFLGGHEKLFF
NA	TRBV9	TRBJ2-3	TRBD2	TGTGCCAGCAGCGTAGACGGGACTACCGATACGCAGTATTTT	CASSVDGTTDTQYF
NA	TRBV20-1	TRBJ1-2	NA	TGCAGTGCTAGAGGAGGGGGGGCATCCAACTATGGCTACACCTTC	CSARGGGASNYGYTF
NA	TRBV27	TRBJ2-7	NA	TGTGCCAGCAGTTTACGGGAGATGAGCTACGAGCAGTACTTC	CASSLREMSYEQYF
NA	TRBV27	TRBJ2-4	NA	TGTGCCAGCAGTCTAAGCTCGGGGAAGGGTCAACCGCGGCAGTACTTC	CASSLSSGKGQPRQYF
NA	TRBV6-5	TRBJ2-5	TRBD2	TGTGCCAGCACCCCCACCGGGACTAGGGAGACCCAGTACTTC	CASTPTGTRETQYF
NA	TRBV7-6	TRBJ1-4	NA	TGTGCCAGCAGCTTAGAAGGACCCCCTGATGAAAAACTGTTTTTT	CASSLEGPPDEKLFF